The rows below give T cell receptor beta chains drawn from one sample of a study of siplizumab effects on memory and regulatory T cells. TCRdb's copy holds only in-frame clones and misses some; the assay was immunoSEQ multiplex PCR. The sample yields approximately 52,000 clones, 95% to 97% seen once. The sequenced sample was naive CD4+ T cells sorted from blood. The receptor set was obtained from a human donor in good health. Each CDR3 is given with its conserved first and last residue. The order of the fields is D gene, V gene, clone size, J gene, CDR3 protein, CDR3 DNA. D genes are given only for firm matches. Some rows mark clone size as missing; the rest say once, few, many or name a class of expanded clone.

TRBD2,TRBV6-5,.,TRBJ2-1,CASSRGLEGNEQFF,TGTGCCAGCAGCCGGGGACTAGAAGGGAATGAGCAGTTCTTC
.,TRBV6-1,.,TRBJ1-4,CASGAGGATNEKLFF,TGTGCCAGCGGGGCCGGGGGGGCCACTAATGAAAAACTGTTTTTT
.,TRBV27,.,TRBJ1-5,CASSPRDGYSNQPQHF,TGTGCCAGCAGTCCCCGGGACGGTTATAGCAATCAGCCCCAGCATTTT
.,TRBV5-5,.,TRBJ2-7,CASSLGLYEQYF,TGTGCCAGCAGCTTAGGTCTATACGAGCAGTACTTC
.,TRBV7-2,.,TRBJ2-7,CASSLMVGTHEQYF,TGTGCCAGCAGCTTAATGGTCGGGACACACGAGCAGTACTTC
TRBD1,TRBV10-3,.,TRBJ2-7,CAISEGGKNSYEQYF,TGTGCCATCAGTGAAGGGGGCAAGAACTCCTACGAGCAGTACTTC
.,TRBV19,.,TRBJ2-1,CASSIGGQGEQFF,TGTGCCAGTAGTATAGGAGGGCAAGGTGAGCAGTTCTTC
TRBD1,TRBV4-3,.,TRBJ1-2,CASSHETGGYGYTF,TGCGCCAGCAGCCATGAAACAGGGGGCTATGGCTACACCTTC
.,TRBV7-2,.,TRBJ2-5,CASRRDHGSGETQYF,TGTGCCAGCAGGCGGGACCACGGGTCCGGGGAGACCCAGTACTTC
.,TRBV30,once,TRBJ2-1,CAWSLDHSSYNEQFF,TGTGCCTGGAGCTTGGACCACAGCTCCTACAATGAGCAGTTCTTC
.,TRBV5-1,.,TRBJ2-7,CASSLFRGAGLDEQYF,TGCGCCAGCAGCTTGTTCCGCGGCGCGGGGCTGGACGAGCAGTACTTC
.,TRBV5-1,once,TRBJ2-1,CASSSERGRPANEQFF,TGCGCCAGCAGCTCCGAGAGGGGGAGACCCGCCAATGAGCAGTTCTTC
TRBD1,TRBV19,.,TRBJ2-1,CASSQSGTGTNEQFF,TGTGCCAGTAGCCAAAGTGGGACAGGGACGAATGAGCAGTTCTTC
TRBD2,TRBV5-1,.,TRBJ2-1,CASSLTSGRAYNEQFF,TGCGCCAGCAGCTTAACTAGCGGGAGGGCCTACAATGAGCAGTTCTTC
.,TRBV9,.,TRBJ2-2,CASSVAVATGELFF,TGTGCCAGCAGCGTAGCTGTAGCAACCGGGGAGCTGTTTTTT
.,TRBV6-5,.,TRBJ1-1,CASSYSYPGGDTEAFF,TGTGCCAGCAGTTACTCTTACCCGGGCGGGGACACTGAAGCTTTCTTT
.,TRBV19,.,TRBJ1-1,CASSSRVNTEAFF,TGTGCCAGTAGTAGCCGGGTGAACACTGAAGCTTTCTTT
.,TRBV18,.,TRBJ1-5,CASSPGFSNQPQHF,TGTGCCAGCTCACCTGGGTTTAGCAATCAGCCCCAGCATTTT
TRBD2,TRBV27,once,TRBJ2-2,CASRRLAVNTGELFF,TGTGCCAGCAGAAGACTAGCGGTGAACACCGGGGAGCTGTTTTTT
.,TRBV6-4,.,TRBJ1-2,CASSDSSWGVGYTF,TGTGCCAGCAGTGACTCGAGCTGGGGAGTTGGCTACACCTTC
.,TRBV5-5,.,TRBJ2-1,CASSFWGLSNEQFF,TGTGCCAGCAGCTTCTGGGGGCTGAGCAATGAGCAGTTCTTC
TRBD1,TRBV28,.,TRBJ2-7,CASSLRQGRDEQYF,TGTGCCAGCAGTTTAAGACAGGGACGGGACGAGCAGTACTTC
TRBD1,TRBV7-9,.,TRBJ1-4,CASSLTGGNEKLFF,TGTGCCAGCAGCCTGACAGGGGGGAATGAAAAACTGTTTTTT
TRBD2,TRBV11-3,.,TRBJ2-3,CASSPRGGLTDTQYF,TGTGCCAGCAGCCCCCGGGGGGGGCTAACAGATACGCAGTATTTT
TRBD1,TRBV10-3,.,TRBJ2-5,CAASGQGETQYF,TGTGCCGCCTCCGGACAGGGCGAGACCCAGTACTTC
TRBD2,TRBV7-2,.,TRBJ2-7,CASSRSGGYEQYF,TGTGCCAGCAGCCGAAGCGGGGGGTACGAGCAGTACTTC
.,TRBV19,.,TRBJ1-4,CASKRPSTNEKLFF,TGTGCCAGTAAACGGCCTTCAACTAATGAAAAACTGTTTTTT
.,TRBV10-3,.,TRBJ2-1,CAISLQASYNEQFF,TGTGCCATCAGCCTCCAAGCGTCCTACAATGAGCAGTTCTTC
.,TRBV5-1,.,TRBJ2-3,CASSDRPSATDTQYF,TGCGCCAGCAGCGACCGCCCTAGCGCCACAGATACGCAGTATTTT
.,TRBV28,.,TRBJ2-1,CASSSGGRDEQFF,TGTGCCAGCAGCTCGGGCGGAAGGGATGAGCAGTTCTTC
TRBD2,TRBV18,.,TRBJ2-1,CASSPPSSGRHDEQFF,TGTGCCAGCTCACCACCGTCTAGCGGGAGGCACGATGAGCAGTTCTTC
.,TRBV9,.,TRBJ2-1,CASSVAGQNNEQFF,TGTGCCAGCAGCGTAGCGGGTCAAAACAATGAGCAGTTCTTC
TRBD2,TRBV7-9,.,TRBJ2-3,CASSPDRGGTDTQYF,TGTGCCAGCAGCCCCGACCGGGGGGGCACAGATACGCAGTATTTT
.,TRBV30,.,TRBJ1-2,CAWSVQYIDYGYTF,TGTGCCTGGAGTGTACAATATATCGACTATGGCTACACCTTC
TRBD2,TRBV2,.,TRBJ2-1,CASSDKAGEYEQFF,TGTGCCAGCAGTGACAAAGCGGGAGAGTATGAGCAGTTCTTC
TRBD1,TRBV19,.,TRBJ1-2,CASSRDSLNYGYTF,TGTGCCAGTAGTCGGGACAGTCTTAACTATGGCTACACCTTC
.,TRBV28,.,TRBJ1-2,CASSFGTGLQVVYGYTF,TGTGCCAGCAGTTTTGGAACAGGGTTGCAGGTAGTCTATGGCTACACCTTC
TRBD2,TRBV5-1,.,TRBJ2-5,CASSSRTGRETQYF,TGCGCCAGCAGCTCCAGGACCGGGAGGGAGACCCAGTACTTC
.,TRBV11-2,once,TRBJ2-1,CASSLVGNEQFF,TGTGCCAGCAGCTTAGTGGGCAATGAGCAGTTCTTC
.,TRBV7-8,.,TRBJ1-4,CASSPRALEKLFF,TGTGCCAGCAGCCCCAGGGCCCTTGAAAAACTGTTTTTT
TRBD2,TRBV11-1,.,TRBJ2-7,CASSFASGSYEQYF,TGTGCCAGCAGCTTTGCTAGCGGGAGTTACGAGCAGTACTTC
.,TRBV7-2,.,TRBJ1-1,CASSLSRWDTEAFF,TGTGCCAGCAGCTTAAGCCGGTGGGACACTGAAGCTTTCTTT
TRBD1,TRBV29-1,.,TRBJ1-4,CSVAQDRALFF,TGCAGCGTTGCTCAGGACAGGGCTTTGTTTTTT
.,TRBV5-1,.,TRBJ2-3,CASTPGADTQYF,TGCGCCAGCACCCCGGGAGCAGATACGCAGTATTTT
.,TRBV18,once,TRBJ1-5,CASSPNRANQPQHF,TGTGCCAGCTCACCAAACAGGGCAAATCAGCCCCAGCATTTT
TRBD2,TRBV18,.,TRBJ2-7,CASSPLLAGNTYEQYF,TGTGCCAGCTCACCACTACTAGCGGGCAATACCTACGAGCAGTACTTC
.,TRBV4-1,.,TRBJ2-7,CASSTTTGSYEQYF,TGCGCCAGCAGCACAACGACAGGTTCCTACGAGCAGTACTTC
.,TRBV27,.,TRBJ2-3,CASSPLRGGRGGTDTQYF,TGTGCCAGCAGTCCCCTTAGGGGCGGGAGAGGGGGGACAGATACGCAGTATTTT
TRBD2,TRBV5-1,.,TRBJ2-6,CASSSLSSGTGGANVLTF,TGCGCCAGCAGCTCCCTCTCTAGCGGGACGGGTGGGGCCAACGTCCTGACTTTC
.,TRBV7-2,.,TRBJ2-5,CASSYERNRVETQYF,TGTGCCAGCAGCTACGAGCGGAACAGGGTAGAGACCCAGTACTTC